This T cell receptor beta chain was captured by sequencing in a study of cytomegalovirus exposure and HLA in healthy donors. The CDR3 extends over 12 amino acids. Germline loops: CDR1 SEHNR, CDR2 FQNEAQ (reference sequence). V was pared by 5 bases and J by 4 bases, with 6 bases between. The PCR was carried out with 60 Vbeta primers and 13 Jbeta primers. TCRdb keeps only in-frame clones here, not all; method: immunoSEQ multiplex PCR. The repertoire holds 110,000 to 150,000 clones, with 75% as singletons. Material: PBMCs. J is TRBJ2-1 and V is TRBV7-9, with D possibly TRBD2 on 6 matching bases. This TCR derives from a man under 40 in good health and CMV-seronegative. The CDR3 sequence: CASSREYNEQFF. CDR3 DNA: TGTGCCAGCAGCCGGGAGTACAATGAGCAGTTCTTC.